The following is a TCR beta chain sequence with its context. At least ten counts were recorded for this clonotype. Its antigen target is currently unknown. Base quality data are lacking; no much larger clone is found one base away. This sample is part of a study of T cells in Graves' hyperthyroidism and ophthalmopathy (dated by TCRdb to between 2019 and 2020). As for the study more broadly: Peripheral blood was collected at initial diagnosis, before any treatment. To identify TCR V-J signatures that set the groups apart, the researchers used a discovery cohort of more than 95 patients, made up of roughly 45 with Graves' ophthalmopathy and about 59 with stable Graves' hyperthyroidism. After sampling, hyperthyroidism patients received methimazole starting at 30 mg daily, and ophthalmopathy patients received high-dose intravenous methylprednisolone. According to the paper, TCR Vbeta CDR3 sequencing was carried out on around 140 peripheral blood samples, which came from 40 to 45 ophthalmopathy, around 74 hyperthyroidism and approximately 17 progressor patients. The 100 or so discovery patients were randomly divided into training and test sets at a 7:3 ratio. The study also compared thyroid tissue and blood T-cell repertoires from 5 to 7 Graves' hyperthyroidism patients. Prospective prediction of ophthalmopathy was tested in an independent validation cohort of 18 hyperthyroidism patients and 17 patients who later progressed to ophthalmopathy. The paper's findings and limits, for the study overall: No statistical method was used to fix the sample size in advance, and group allocation was not hidden from the investigators. A 13 V-J signature model separated ophthalmopathy from stable hyperthyroidism, with approximately 86% sensitivity and 81.08% specificity in cross-validation and 80%/75% in testing. Most expanded thyroid clonotypes (frequency above 0.001) were also found in blood, which suggests that blood repertoires may mirror thyroid immune responses. In validation, the model predicted progression to ophthalmopathy a median of 6.5 months before onset, with about 64% sensitivity and roughly 72% specificity.

A patient counted as having stable Graves' hyperthyroidism if no progression to ophthalmopathy occurred over 18 months of follow-up. Hyperthyroidism patients were aged 18 to 65 years and newly diagnosed, with disease duration of less than 2 months. Patients with uncontrolled infections, other autoimmune diseases, pregnancy or lactation were excluded. Diagnoses relied on clinical symptoms, serum thyroxine and TRAb, thyroid ultrasound and orbital computed tomography. PBMCs were isolated from approximately 10 ml of fresh peripheral blood by Ficoll-Paque density gradient centrifugation. Trizol reagent was used to extract total RNA, and RNA quality was then checked on an Agilent 2100 Bioanalyzer. Including cysteine and phenylalanine, the CDR3 has 16 amino acids. Only CDR3 DNA remains: 48 bases, in frame from the first base. Taken from the germline V gene, the CDR1 and CDR2 loops are MDHEN and SYDVKM. Clipping removes 3 bases from V and 4 bases from J, with 11 as the unmatched junction base count.

Amplification of TCR beta CDR3 regions was carried out from RNA transcripts. A first-round RT-PCR of the TCR CDR3 used the HTBI primer set with the Qiagen OneStep RT-PCR kit. Libraries were constructed in a second round of multiplex PCR, after which size selection and purification were performed. Paired-end sequencing of the libraries was performed with 100 bp reads on an Illumina HiSeq2000. Regarding the original processing steps: SOAPnuke was used to process the raw data, removing reads that contained adapters or uncalled bases, had a mean Phred below 15, or lacked an exact match to the constant primer or identifier. High-quality paired reads were merged with COPE v1.2.5, and unique nucleotide sequences were defined as clonotypes. Clonotypes were aligned to IMGT TRBV, TRBD and TRBJ reference segments using MiTCR v1.1. The analysis included only V-J combinations with a frequency above 0.0001, which together covered over 98% of the repertoires. A TCS score was defined as the ratio of F50 (clonal expansion) to E x V (chaos), with BLOSUM62-based TCRdist applied between CDR3 peptides within each V-J. Welch's t-statistics and random forest reduced around 510 V-J features to 13, which were used in a naive Bayes classifier (R e1071). The public reads were reanalyzed by TCRdb: fastp trimming at Q25, MiXCR alignment, in-frame beta chains only. Rows with one shared CDR3 protein collapse into an entry with the most common genes and DNA. TCRdb, not the authors, supplied the V and J calls. This sample holds approximately 370,000 distinct CDR3 sequences; about 16% were observed only once. The top ten hold about 31% of the sample.

Sequencing input: blood. The TCR comes from a woman in her 30s with Graves' hyperthyroidism. The rearranged segments are TRBV28 and TRBJ2-5; 7 middle bases align to TRBD1. This receptor has the CDR3 CASSLGAGGSLETQYF. The nucleotides read TGTGCCAGCAGTTTGGGGGCAGGGGGAAGCCTAGAGACCCAGTACTTC.